This is a list of T cell receptor beta chains from one sample in a study of blood T cell repertoires in COVID-19. Only in-frame clones appear in the TCRdb table, and some are missing; sequencing was by immunoSEQ multiplex PCR. The profile covers 200,000 to 250,000 clones, with approximately 86% appearing a single time and under 2% taken by the ten largest. The sequenced material came from peripheral blood. The receptor source for this set is a woman aged 55-70 years who had recovered from COVID-19. The CDR3 runs from the conserved cysteine through the conserved F or W. D genes are given only for firm matches. The size field is filled for only some rows; it gives once, few, many or a size class.

TRBD1	TRBJ2-7	TRBV27	-	TGTGCCAGCAGTGCAAAGACAGGGTTGGACGAGCAGTACTTC	CASSAKTGLDEQYF
TRBD1	TRBJ2-3	TRBV5-1	-	TGCGCCAGCACCCCAGGGGGCGCAGATACGCAGTATTTT	CASTPGGADTQYF
-	TRBJ1-2	TRBV5-6	-	TGTGCCAGCAGCTATGGGGCACTCTATGGCTACACCTTC	CASSYGALYGYTF
TRBD1	TRBJ1-2	TRBV24-1	-	TGTGCCACCAGTGATACTATCGGGACAGGAGGGGCACCTAACTATGGCTACACCTTC	CATSDTIGTGGAPNYGYTF
TRBD2	TRBJ2-3	TRBV7-6	-	TGTGCCAGCAGCTCTCTAGGACTAGCCGCAGATACGCAGTATTTT	CASSSLGLAADTQYF
TRBD1	TRBJ1-6	TRBV6-2/TRBV6-3	once	TGTGCCAGCAGCACGACAGGGTTTCATTCACCCCTCCACTTT	CASSTTGFHSPLHF
-	TRBJ1-2	TRBV28	-	TGTGCCAGCAGTTCGCTCAGGCCCTCCACCTTC	CASSSLRPSTF
-	TRBJ1-5	TRBV4-1	-	TGCGCCAGCAGCCAGGGTCCCCGAACCAGGGGCAGCCAGCCCCAGCATTTT	CASSQGPRTRGSQPQHF
-	TRBJ1-3	TRBV4-3	once	TGCGCCAGCAGCCGCGGAACAACGAGCTCTGGAAACACCATATATTTT	CASSRGTTSSGNTIYF
-	TRBJ2-3	TRBV7-3	-	TGTGCCAGCAGCTTAGGACTGCCCACAGATACGCAGTATTTT	CASSLGLPTDTQYF
TRBD1	TRBJ1-4	TRBV4-1	-	TGCGCCAGCAGCCAAGATCCTGGGACAGGGGCAAAACTGTTTTTT	CASSQDPGTGAKLFF
-	TRBJ1-4	TRBV24-1	-	TGTGCCACCAGTGATTCCTGGGACATTAATGAAAAACTGTTTTTT	CATSDSWDINEKLFF
-	TRBJ2-5	TRBV7-9	-	TGTGCCAGCACCTCAGGGCTGGGGGAGACCCAGTACTTC	CASTSGLGETQYF
-	TRBJ2-6	TRBV6-4	-	TGTGCCAGCAGTGACGACAGCTCTGGGGCCAACGTCCTGACTTTC	CASSDDSSGANVLTF
TRBD1	TRBJ1-3	TRBV2	-	TGTGCCAGCAGGGGGACAGGGATCGGAAACACCATATATTTT	CASRGTGIGNTIYF
-	TRBJ1-6	TRBV2	-	TGTGCCAGCCGATTAGACAGTTTCTATAATTCACCCCTCCACTTT	CASRLDSFYNSPLHF
-	TRBJ2-1	TRBV5-3	-	TGTGCCAGAAGCTTGGGAATCCCGCGGTTCTTC	CARSLGIPRFF
TRBD2	TRBJ2-5	TRBV7-2	-	TGTGCCAGCAGTCCCCAGCGGGGGGAGGGGGAGACCCAGTACTTC	CASSPQRGEGETQYF
TRBD1	TRBJ2-5	TRBV29-1	-	TGCAGCGTTGGAAATCGACAGGGCTACGGAGAGACCCAGTACTTC	CSVGNRQGYGETQYF
TRBD1	TRBJ2-6	TRBV27	-	TGTGCCAGCAGTACCCAGGGGGCTGGGGCCAACGTCCTGACTTTC	CASSTQGAGANVLTF
-	TRBJ2-3	TRBV7-9	-	TGTGCCAGCAGCCAGGGGCTGAGCACAGATACGCAGTATTTT	CASSQGLSTDTQYF
-	TRBJ2-3	TRBV5-6	-	TGTGCCAGCAGCCCGCGACAGAGCACAGATACGCAGTATTTT	CASSPRQSTDTQYF
-	TRBJ1-6	TRBV6-6	-	TGTGCCAGCACCCTCGTACAAAATAATTCACCCCTCCACTTT	CASTLVQNNSPLHF
-	TRBJ1-6	TRBV3-1/TRBV3-2	-	TGTGCCAGCAGCCACCCAAGGGGTCCCTTAGGGGATTCACCCCTCCACTTT	CASSHPRGPLGDSPLHF
-	TRBJ2-7	TRBV27	-	TGTGCCAGCAGTACGCAACCCCGGGGTACAAACGAGCAGTACTTC	CASSTQPRGTNEQYF
TRBD1	TRBJ2-7	TRBV19	-	TGTGCCAGTGCGGGACAGGGTTTTTACGAGCAGTACTTC	CASAGQGFYEQYF
TRBD1	TRBJ1-2	TRBV2	-	TGTGCCAGCAGGGGGGGACAGGGGTTCGACTATGGCTACACCTTC	CASRGGQGFDYGYTF
-	TRBJ1-3	TRBV5-1	-	TGCGCCAGCAGCTTGTCGGCAGAACTACACTCTGGAAACACCATATATTTT	CASSLSAELHSGNTIYF
-	TRBJ2-2	TRBV11-3	-	TGTGCCAGCAGCTTCGGTCTCACCACCGGGGAGCTGTTTTTT	CASSFGLTTGELFF
-	TRBJ1-2	TRBV6-6	-	TGTGCCAGCAGTCCTACCGGGACAAACTATGGCTACACCTTC	CASSPTGTNYGYTF
TRBD2	TRBJ2-5	TRBV5-6	-	TGTGCCAGCAGCCCCGGAGTAGCGGGGTCCCAAGAGACCCAGTACTTC	CASSPGVAGSQETQYF
-	TRBJ1-2	TRBV19	once	TGTGCCACCGCGGGGTCCATACCAACTAACTATGGCTACACCTTC	CATAGSIPTNYGYTF
-	TRBJ2-3	TRBV7-6	once	TGTGCCAGCAGCTTAGCGCTAGGGGCGGGCACAGATACGCAGTATTTT	CASSLALGAGTDTQYF
-	TRBJ1-2	TRBV28	-	TGTGCCAGCACCATTCCACAGGGTTTTGGTGGCTACACCTTC	CASTIPQGFGGYTF
-	TRBJ2-2	TRBV11-2	few	TGTGCCAGCAGCTTAGCTTACACCGGGGAGCTGTTTTTT	CASSLAYTGELFF
-	TRBJ1-1	TRBV11-1	-	TGTGCCAGCAGCCCGACGGGAACTGAAGCTTTCTTT	CASSPTGTEAFF
-	TRBJ2-7	TRBV21-1	-	TGTGCCAGCAGCAAGGGGGACAATTCCTACGAGCAGTACTTC	CASSKGDNSYEQYF
TRBD1	TRBJ2-7	TRBV11-3	-	TGTGCCAGCAGCCAGGGGGTGGGTTCTTCCGAGCAGTACTTC	CASSQGVGSSEQYF
-	TRBJ1-1	TRBV6-5	-	TGTGCCAGCACCCCCGGGACACAGAACACTGAAGCTTTCTTT	CASTPGTQNTEAFF
TRBD1	TRBJ2-2	TRBV27	-	TGTGCCAGCAGTTTAAGGGGACAGGGAGCGGCGAACACCGGGGAGCTGTTTTTT	CASSLRGQGAANTGELFF
TRBD2	TRBJ2-2	TRBV19	-	TGTGCCAGTGCCACTGGGGGAGCGGGGGGCACCGGGGAGCTGTTTTTT	CASATGGAGGTGELFF
-	TRBJ2-7	TRBV28	-	TGTGCCAGCAGTTTACCTCCCCTATACGAGCAGTACTTC	CASSLPPLYEQYF
TRBD2	TRBJ2-7	TRBV7-8	-	TGTGCCAGCAGCTTAGCGGGGGGGTTCGAGCAGTACTTC	CASSLAGGFEQYF
TRBD1	TRBJ1-5	TRBV5-1	-	TGCGCCAGCAGCTTGGGACAGGGGAGTCAGCCCCAGCATTTT	CASSLGQGSQPQHF
TRBD1	TRBJ1-6	TRBV5-4	-	TGTGCCAGCAGCCTAGGGACAGGGGAAGATTCACCCCTCCACTTT	CASSLGTGEDSPLHF
TRBD2	TRBJ2-5	TRBV7-6	-	TGTGCCAGCAGCTCCCCGTCTGCACTAGCGCCCCAAGAGACCCAGTACTTC	CASSSPSALAPQETQYF
-	TRBJ1-2	TRBV19	-	TGTGCCAGTAGTATAGCAGGAATCCCAGCTAACTATGGCTACACCTTC	CASSIAGIPANYGYTF
-	TRBJ2-1	TRBV21-1	few	TGTGCCAGCATCGTGGGGGAGGTTCCCTACAATGAGCAGTTCTTC	CASIVGEVPYNEQFF
-	TRBJ2-7	TRBV4-2	-	TGTGCCAGCAGCCAAGATCTTGGCAGGCTCGAGCAGTACTTC	CASSQDLGRLEQYF
TRBD1	TRBJ1-2	TRBV10-3	-	TGTGCCATCAGAGGGGGCGAGGGGACGGGATTGGGCTATGGCTACACCTTC	CAIRGGEGTGLGYGYTF
TRBD1	TRBJ2-7	TRBV10-3	-	TGTGCCATCAGTGACAGACAGGGTTCCTACGAGCAGTACTTC	CAISDRQGSYEQYF
-	TRBJ2-2	TRBV11-1	-	TGTGCCAGCAGCTCCCTATGGTTTACCGGGGAGCTGTTTTTT	CASSSLWFTGELFF
TRBD1	TRBJ2-7	TRBV7-9	-	TGTGCCAGCGGCCGGGACAGGGTGACCTACGAGCAGTACTTC	CASGRDRVTYEQYF
-	TRBJ1-2	TRBV9	-	TGTGCCAGCAGCGTAAGTAGCAGGGGTGACTATGGCTACACCTTC	CASSVSSRGDYGYTF
-	TRBJ2-3	TRBV6-5	-	TGTGCCAGCAGGGCTAGGCACACAGATACGCAGTATTTT	CASRARHTDTQYF
-	TRBJ1-3	TRBV5-4	-	TGTGCCAGCAGCTTGGCCCAGGGAAACACCATATATTTT	CASSLAQGNTIYF
TRBD1	TRBJ1-2	TRBV28	-	TGTGCCAGCAGTTCACAGGGGTATGGCTACACCTTC	CASSSQGYGYTF
-	TRBJ2-5	TRBV4-2	-	TGTGCCAGCAGCCAATCTCACAGGGGGGGAGAGACCCAGTACTTC	CASSQSHRGGETQYF
TRBD1	TRBJ2-4	TRBV19	-	TGTGCCAGTAGTACCACCCCGACAGGGGATCTAGCCAAAAACATTCAGTACTTC	CASSTTPTGDLAKNIQYF
TRBD1	TRBJ1-5	TRBV11-2	-	TGTGCCAGCAGCCGCAGACAGGGGAGCAATCAGCCCCAGCATTTT	CASSRRQGSNQPQHF